Below, one T cell receptor (beta chain) is given with its context. Its target is unknown. This sample stems from a study of shared clonotypes between healthy human individuals. Study summary: Each donor contributed plates that comprised three CD4 naive, three CD4 memory, two CD8 naive and one CD8 memory.

Sorted-subset replicate PCR reactions contained roughly 190 ng DNA, corresponding to tens of thousands of T cell genomes. Clones were read by immunoSEQ multiplex PCR, and TCRdb kept only the in-frame ones, dropping some. The sample lists 300,000 to 400,000 clones, roughly 70% seen once, with 10% in the top ten. A split of CD4+ cells into CD45RA+ naive and CD45RA-negative memory subsets was performed. V was trimmed by 0 bases and J by 6 bases, leaving 20 bases between them. This CDR3 contains 17 residues. Germline CDR1 SGHRS, CDR2 YFSETQ. Study observations and caveats: Enrolling few donors narrowed the genetic and exposure-history diversity that was represented.

The sample comprised memory CD4+ T cells sorted from blood. Stated subset: CD45RA-negative fraction. The rearrangement joins TRBV5-1 to TRBJ2-3; TRBD1 is a possible D gene (5 bases). This clonotype originated in a man aged 30 to 39 in good health. In DNA, the CDR3 is TGCGCCAGCAGCTTGGGGCGTTTTCTCCAGGGCCAGGATACGCAGTATTTT. Encoded protein: CASSLGRFLQGQDTQYF.